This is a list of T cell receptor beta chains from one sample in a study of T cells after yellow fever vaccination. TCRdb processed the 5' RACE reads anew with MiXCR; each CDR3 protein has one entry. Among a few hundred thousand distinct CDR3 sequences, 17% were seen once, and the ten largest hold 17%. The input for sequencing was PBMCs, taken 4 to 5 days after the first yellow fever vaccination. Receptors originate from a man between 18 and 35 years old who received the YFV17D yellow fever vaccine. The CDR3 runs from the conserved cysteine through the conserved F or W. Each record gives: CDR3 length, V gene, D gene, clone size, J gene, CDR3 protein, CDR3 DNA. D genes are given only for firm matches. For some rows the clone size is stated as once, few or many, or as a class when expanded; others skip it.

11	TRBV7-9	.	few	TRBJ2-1	CASSVFNEQFF	TGTGCCAGCAGCGTATTCAATGAGCAGTTCTTC
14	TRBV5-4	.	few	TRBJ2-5	CASSSGQTQETQYF	TGTGCCAGCAGCTCTGGACAGACACAAGAGACCCAGTACTTC
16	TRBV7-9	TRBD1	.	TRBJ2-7	CASSFPATGGKYEQYF	TGTGCCAGCAGCTTTCCGGCAACAGGGGGCAAATACGAGCAGTACTTC
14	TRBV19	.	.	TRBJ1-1	CASQDGSTLTEAFF	TGTGCCAGCCAGGACGGATCTACCTTGACTGAAGCTTTCTTT
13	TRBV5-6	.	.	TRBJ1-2	CASSREGRYGYTF	TGTGCCAGCAGCCGTGAGGGGCGCTATGGCTACACCTTC
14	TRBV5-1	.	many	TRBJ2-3	CASSLGISQDTQYF	TGCGCCAGCAGCTTGGGAATCTCCCAGGATACGCAGTATTTT
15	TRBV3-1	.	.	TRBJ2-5	CASSQASAGVETQYF	TGTGCCAGCAGCCAAGCGTCGGCAGGGGTAGAGACCCAGTACTTC
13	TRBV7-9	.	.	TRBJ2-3	CASSRGVADTQYF	TGTGCCAGCAGCAGAGGGGTTGCAGATACGCAGTATTTT
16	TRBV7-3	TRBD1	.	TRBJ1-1	CASSFMGQGAPTEAFF	TGTGCCAGCAGCTTTATGGGGCAGGGGGCTCCCACTGAAGCTTTCTTT
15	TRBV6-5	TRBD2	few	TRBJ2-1	CASSYNQRGTNEQFF	TGTGCCAGCAGTTACAACCAGCGGGGGACCAATGAGCAGTTCTTC
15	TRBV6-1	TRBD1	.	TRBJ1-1	CASSASRGHTTEAFF	TGTGCCAGCAGTGCAAGCAGGGGGCATACGACTGAAGCTTTCTTT
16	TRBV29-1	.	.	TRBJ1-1	CSVEGVGGVTNTEAFF	TGCAGCGTTGAAGGCGTTGGTGGGGTAACGAACACTGAAGCTTTCTTT
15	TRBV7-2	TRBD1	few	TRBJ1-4	CASSSGQGNSEKLFF	TGTGCCAGCAGCTCCGGACAGGGGAATAGTGAAAAACTGTTTTTT
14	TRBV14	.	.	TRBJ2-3	CASSQWPVTDTQYF	TGTGCCAGCAGCCAGTGGCCAGTCACAGATACGCAGTATTTT
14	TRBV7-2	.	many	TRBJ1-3	CASSFGPSGNTIYF	TGTGCCAGCAGCTTCGGACCCTCTGGAAACACCATATATTTT
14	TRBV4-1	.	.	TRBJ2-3	CASSQVGGSDTQYF	TGCGCCAGCAGCCAAGTAGGAGGGTCAGATACGCAGTATTTT
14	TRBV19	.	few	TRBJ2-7	CASRGIRAGDEQYF	TGTGCCAGTAGAGGTATCCGGGCAGGTGACGAGCAGTACTTC
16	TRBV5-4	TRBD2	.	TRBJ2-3	CASSLAVAGPTDTQYF	TGTGCCAGCAGCTTGGCGGTAGCGGGACCCACAGATACGCAGTATTTT
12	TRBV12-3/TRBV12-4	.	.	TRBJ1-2	CASSQQNYGYTF	TGTGCCAGCAGTCAACAGAACTATGGCTACACCTTC
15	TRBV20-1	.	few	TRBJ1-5	CSARDQVRVDQPQHF	TGCAGTGCTAGAGATCAGGTGAGGGTGGATCAGCCCCAGCATTTT
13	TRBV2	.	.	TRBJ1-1	CASFFDSNTEAFF	TGTGCCAGCTTTTTCGACAGCAACACTGAAGCTTTCTTT
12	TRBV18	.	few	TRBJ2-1	CASSPLVDEQFF	TGTGCCAGCTCACCATTAGTCGATGAGCAGTTCTTC
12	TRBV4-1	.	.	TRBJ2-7	CASSQVRDRQYF	TGCGCCAGCAGCCAAGTCAGGGATCGGCAGTACTTC
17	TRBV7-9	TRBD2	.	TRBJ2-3	CASSLGFGTSVTDTQYF	TGTGCCAGCAGCTTAGGCTTCGGGACTAGCGTCACAGATACGCAGTATTTT
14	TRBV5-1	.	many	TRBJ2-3	CASSPGTSTDTQYF	TGTGCCAGCAGCCCCGGGACTAGCACAGATACGCAGTATTTT
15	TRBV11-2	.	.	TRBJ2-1	CASSRGSLGYNEQFF	TGTGCCAGCAGCAGAGGGAGCCTAGGCTACAATGAGCAGTTCTTC
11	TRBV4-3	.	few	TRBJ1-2	CASSKGYGYTF	TGCGCCAGCAGTAAGGGTTATGGCTACACCTTC
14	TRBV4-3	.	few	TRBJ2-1	CASSPERTVNEQFF	TGCGCCAGCAGCCCGGAGAGGACAGTCAATGAGCAGTTCTTC
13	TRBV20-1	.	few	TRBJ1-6	CSARDPTNSPLHF	TGCAGTGCTAGAGATCCAACCAATTCACCCCTCCACTTT
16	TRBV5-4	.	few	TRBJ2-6	CASSLALAGWANVLTF	TGTGCCAGCAGCTTGGCCCTGGCAGGGTGGGCCAACGTCCTGACTTTC
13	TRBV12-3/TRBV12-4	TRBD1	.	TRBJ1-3	CASSLNRGHTIYF	TGTGCCAGCAGTTTGAACAGGGGGCACACCATATATTTT
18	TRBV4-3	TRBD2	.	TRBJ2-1	CASSQTYDGGAYNNEQFF	TGCGCCAGCAGCCAAACGTACGACGGGGGGGCGTATAACAATGAGCAGTTCTTC
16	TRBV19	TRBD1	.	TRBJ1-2	CASTRAPTGEAVGYTF	TGTGCCAGTACCCGAGCCCCTACAGGGGAGGCAGTAGGCTACACCTTC
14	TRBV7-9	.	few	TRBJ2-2	CASSLVVDTGELFF	TGTGCCAGCAGCTTAGTGGTGGACACCGGGGAGCTGTTTTTT
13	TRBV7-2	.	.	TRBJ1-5	CASSNRMNQPQHF	TGTGCCAGCAGCAATCGGATGAATCAGCCCCAGCATTTT
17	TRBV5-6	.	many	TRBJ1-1	CASSLPGTGYMNTEAFF	TGTGCCAGCAGCCTCCCCGGTACAGGGTACATGAACACTGAAGCTTTCTTT
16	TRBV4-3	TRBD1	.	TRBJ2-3	CASSQLSTGTRDTQYF	TGCGCCAGCAGCCAACTCTCGACAGGGACCAGAGATACGCAGTATTTT
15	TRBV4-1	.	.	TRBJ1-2	CASSQDLGRAYGYTF	TGCGCCAGCAGCCAAGATCTGGGCAGGGCGTATGGCTACACCTTC
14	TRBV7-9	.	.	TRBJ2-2	CASSYLWGTGELFF	TGTGCCAGCAGCTACTTATGGGGAACCGGGGAGCTGTTTTTT
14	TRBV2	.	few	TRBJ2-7	CASSEAGSPYEQYF	TGTGCCAGCAGTGAAGCAGGGTCCCCCTACGAGCAGTACTTC
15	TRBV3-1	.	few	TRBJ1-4	CASSPSGLFNEKLFF	TGTGCCAGCAGCCCTTCGGGACTGTTTAATGAAAAACTGTTTTTT
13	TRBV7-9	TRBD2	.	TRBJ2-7	CASSSGLAGEQYF	TGTGCCAGCAGCTCGGGACTAGCGGGGGAACAGTACTTC
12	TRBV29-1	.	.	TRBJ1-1	CSVSDTNTEAFF	TGCAGCGTCTCCGACACGAACACTGAAGCTTTCTTT
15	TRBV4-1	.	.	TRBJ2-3	CASSLPSLVTDTQYF	TGCGCCAGCAGCCTACCTAGCTTGGTCACAGATACGCAGTATTTT
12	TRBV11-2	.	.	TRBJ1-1	CASSLTGIEAFF	TGTGCCAGCAGCCTGACAGGTATTGAAGCTTTCTTT
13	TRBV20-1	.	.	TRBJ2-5	CSARLQVSETQYF	TGCAGTGCTAGATTACAGGTGTCGGAGACCCAGTACTTC
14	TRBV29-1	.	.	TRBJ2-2	CSVVPDSNTGELFF	TGCAGCGTTGTCCCGGACAGTAACACCGGGGAGCTGTTTTTT
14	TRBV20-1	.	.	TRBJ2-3	CIWDQGLGTDTQYF	TGCATCTGGGACCAGGGCCTCGGCACAGATACGCAGTATTTT
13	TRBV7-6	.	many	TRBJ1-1	CASSRQENTEAFF	TGTGCCAGCAGCAGACAGGAGAACACTGAAGCTTTCTTT
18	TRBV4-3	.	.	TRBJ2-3	CASSQDRGISRGTGTQYF	TGCGCCAGCAGCCAAGATCGGGGCATATCCCGGGGGACGGGTACGCAGTATTTT
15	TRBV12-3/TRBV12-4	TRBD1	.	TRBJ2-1	CASKLPGTAKSEQFF	TGTGCCAGCAAACTACCCGGGACAGCAAAATCTGAGCAGTTCTTC
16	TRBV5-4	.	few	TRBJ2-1	CASSLVGGGGWNEQFF	TGTGCCAGCAGCTTGGTGGGGGGGGGCGGATGGAATGAGCAGTTCTTC
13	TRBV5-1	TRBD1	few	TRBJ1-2	CASRRDRSYGYTF	TGCGCCAGCAGGCGGGACAGGTCGTATGGCTACACCTTC
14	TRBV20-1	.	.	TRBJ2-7	CSASARAFSYEQYF	TGCAGTGCTAGCGCCAGGGCGTTCTCCTACGAGCAGTACTTC
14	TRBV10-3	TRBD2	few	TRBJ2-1	CAISGLAGGFEQFF	TGTGCCATCAGTGGACTAGCGGGGGGTTTTGAGCAGTTCTTC
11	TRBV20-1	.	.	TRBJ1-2	CSGRSRGGYTF	TGCAGTGGGAGGTCCCGAGGAGGCTACACCTTC